The 16 T cell receptor beta chains reported below all come from one sample, sequenced in a study of identical twins. TCRdb passed the 5' RACE reads through MiXCR, listing each CDR3 protein once. Of some 790,000 distinct CDR3 sequences detected, about 18% appear once; the ten largest clones hold 10% to 15%. The data also belong to a second study, concerning T cells expressing NK-cell markers.

The sequencing sample was made of PBMCs. The receptors originated from a woman between 18 and 30 years old in good health.

There are many counts of this clonotype. The chain combines TRBV12-3 or TRBV12-4 with TRBJ2-7; D possibly matches TRBD1 or TRBD2 (5 bases each). Trimming pared 6 bases from V and 6 bases from J, leaving 15 bases between. The CDR3 covers 13 residues. The DNA of the CDR3 is TGTGCCAGCAGGGGGGAGAGCTTCGGCGAGCAGTACTTC. Its protein product is CASRGESFGEQYF.

The chain links TRBV6-1 to TRBJ2-7; the match to TRBD1 covers 8 bases. This CDR3 is built from 13 residues. Germline CDR1 and CDR2: MNHNS and SASEGT. The junction had 7 bases not matched to a gene; V was cut back by 5 bases and J by 7 bases. The CDR3: CASSPSGGWEQYF. For the CDR3, the DNA is TGTGCCAGCAGTCCCTCAGGGGGCTGGGAGCAGTACTTC.

The chain combines TRBV20-1 with TRBJ2-5; weak D call: TRBD1 (7 bases). CDR3 size: 13 residues. Trimming cost V 1 base and J 5 bases, with 11 bases left between them. Germline-derived CDR1 and CDR2 are DFQATT and SNEGSKA (reference sequence). The CDR3 spells CSARGAGGETQYF. CDR3 bases: TGCAGTGCTAGAGGGGCAGGGGGGGAGACCCAGTACTTC.

The chain employs TRBV29-1 and TRBJ2-3; 11 bases are a match to TRBD2. After removal of 5 bases from V and 3 bases from J, the junction contained 4 bases not matched to a gene. This CDR3 is built from 14 residues. The germline gives CDR1 SQVTM, CDR2 ANQGSEA. For the CDR3, the DNA is TGCAGCGTTAAACTAGCGGGAGCTACAGATACGCAGTATTTT. Translating gives CSVKLAGATDTQYF.

This CDR3 reads CASSLEVGDADTQYF. The CDR3, as DNA: TGTGCCAGCAGCTTAGAGGTGGGGGACGCAGATACGCAGTATTTT. The rearrangement joins TRBV7-6 to TRBJ2-3; D might be TRBD1 or TRBD2, each matching 5 bases. Germline V CDR1 and CDR2: SGHVS, FNYEAQ. Trimming took 1 base from V and 4 from J, leaving 12 bases between them. CDR3 length equals 15 residues.

The table lists this clonotype with a few counts. V and J are TRBV5-1 and TRBJ2-5; D is perhaps TRBD2 (5 bases). Germline CDR1 is SGHRS and CDR2 is YFSETQ. The V gene lost 2 bases and the J gene lost 2 bases, with 10 bases spanning the gap. CDR3 length: 14 amino acids. CDR3 in amino acids: CASSFRTPQETQYF. Written as DNA, the CDR3 is TGCGCCAGCAGCTTCCGGACTCCACAAGAGACCCAGTACTTC.

This clonotype showed up just a few times. V gene TRBV7-2 combines with J gene TRBJ2-5; possibly TRBD1 for D (5 bases). The V end was cut by 5 bases, the J end by 5 bases, with 18 bases between. Germline loops: CDR1 SGHTA, CDR2 FQGNSA. There are 15 residues in the CDR3. The CDR3 nucleotides read TGTGCCAGCAGCGCGAGAAGACAGCCTAGGGAGACCCAGTACTTC. Protein: CASSARRQPRETQYF.

V usage is TRBV11-2 and J usage is TRBJ1-2; a possible D gene is TRBD1 (5 bases). Per germline, CDR1 SGHAT and CDR2 FQNNGV. V lost 5 bases and J lost 13, with 14 bases in between. The CDR3 is 11 amino acids. CDR3 loop: CASSAGPWGTF. The CDR3 region has the DNA TGTGCCAGCAGCGCGGGGCCGTGGGGCACCTTC.

The chain recombines TRBV20-1 with TRBJ1-3; no clear D gene. The CDR3 is 15 amino acids. The germline V and J ends were trimmed by 2 bases and 1 base, with 12 bases remaining between them. CDR1 and CDR2 from the germline V gene are DFQATT and SNEGSKA (reference sequence). CDR3 nucleotide sequence: TGCAGTGCTAGATCGAACAGACTATCTGGAAACACCATATATTTT. Residues: CSARSNRLSGNTIYF.

This clonotype has a handful of counts. The V and J genes are TRBV20-1 and TRBJ1-2, with D unclear. Trimming removed 1 base from V and 5 bases from J, with 11 bases in between. CDR3 length equals 13 residues. Germline V gene sequence: CDR1 DFQATT, CDR2 SNEGSKA (reference sequence). The CDR3 nucleotides read TGCAGTGCTAGAGCGGCCGGGATGTATGGCTACACCTTC. It encodes CSARAAGMYGYTF.

The chain links TRBV6-5 to TRBJ2-5; 9 positions match TRBD2. The V gene end was trimmed by 2 bases and the J gene end by 4 bases; junction bases not matched to a gene: 2. There are 14 residues in the CDR3. The germline V gene has CDR1 MNHEY and CDR2 SVGAGI. This CDR3 reads CASSYARGGETQYF. CDR3 nucleotides: TGTGCCAGCAGTTACGCGCGGGGGGGAGAGACCCAGTACTTC.

This clonotype was observed a handful of times. CDR3 amino acids: CSAKTLGRPSYNEQFF. CDR3 in DNA: TGCAGTGCTAAAACGCTGGGGCGACCCTCCTACAATGAGCAGTTCTTC. The rearrangement uses TRBV20-1 and TRBJ2-1; the D gene is possibly TRBD1 (5 bases). CDR1 and CDR2 (germline): DFQATT, SNEGSKA (reference sequence). V lost 4 bases and J lost 0, with 16 bases in between. This CDR3 contains 16 residues.

This clonotype came up a few times. This sequence joins TRBV4-2 and TRBJ2-2; a weak D match, TRBD2 (6 bases). V was pared by 1 base and J by 2 bases, with 11 bases between. The CDR3 is 16 residues long. Germline V gene data show CDR1 as LGHNA and CDR2 as YNFKEQ. In DNA form, the CDR3 reads TGTGCCAGCAGCCAAGTGGGGGGTCCAAACACCGGGGAGCTGTTTTTT. Its translation: CASSQVGGPNTGELFF.

This clonotype has a handful of counts. The V call is TRBV12-3 or TRBV12-4, the J call TRBJ2-1, with 12 bases matching TRBD2. This CDR3 is built from 17 residues. The V and J ends lost 6 bases and 7 bases, in that order; junction bases with no gene match: 13. CDR3 coding DNA: TGTGCCAGCAGCTCCCTTCTAGCGGGGGGGCCTCGAAATGAGCAGTTCTTC. It yields the protein CASSSLLAGGPRNEQFF.

Remarks on this clonotype: Relative to the germline gene, one junction end is altered; a read error may explain this. V is TRBV12-3 or TRBV12-4 and J is TRBJ2-2; 10 bases agree with TRBD1. This CDR3 region has 13 residues. For the CDR3, the DNA is TGCGGATGGGGACAGGGGTATACCGGGGAGCTGTTTTTT. This sequence encodes CGWGQGYTGELFF.

The V and J genes are TRBV5-1 and TRBJ1-1; TRBD1 is a possible D gene (6 bases). Trimming took 0 bases from V and 12 from J, leaving 15 bases between them. CDR1 is SGHRS, CDR2 YFSETQ, per germline. The CDR3 sequence is 13 residues long. CDR3 residues: CASSLVGGQETFF. Written as DNA, the CDR3 is TGCGCCAGCAGCTTGGTTGGGGGACAAGAAACTTTCTTT.